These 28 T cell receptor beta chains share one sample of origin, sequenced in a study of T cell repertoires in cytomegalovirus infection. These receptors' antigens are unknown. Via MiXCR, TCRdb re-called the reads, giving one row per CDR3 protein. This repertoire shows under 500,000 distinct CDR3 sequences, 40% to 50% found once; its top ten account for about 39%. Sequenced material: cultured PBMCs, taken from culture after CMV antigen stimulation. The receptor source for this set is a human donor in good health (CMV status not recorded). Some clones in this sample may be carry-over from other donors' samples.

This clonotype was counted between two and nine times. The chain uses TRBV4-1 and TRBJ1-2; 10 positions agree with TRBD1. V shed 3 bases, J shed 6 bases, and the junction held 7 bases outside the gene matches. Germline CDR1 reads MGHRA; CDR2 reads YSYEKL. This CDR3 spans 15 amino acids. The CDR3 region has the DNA TGCGCCAGCAGCCAGATGCGGGACAGGGGTAATGGCTACACCTTC. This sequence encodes CASSQMRDRGNGYTF.

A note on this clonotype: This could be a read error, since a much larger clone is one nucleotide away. In nucleotides, the CDR3 is TGCAGCGTTGAACTAGGCGCAGGGGGAGAGACCCAGTACTTC. Amino acid sequence: CSVELGAGGETQYF. This chain connects TRBV29-1 to TRBJ2-5; 7 bases agree with TRBD1. Germline CDR1 SQVTM, CDR2 ANQGSEA. V lost 2 bases, J lost 4 bases, and 7 bases stayed unmatched. The length of the CDR3 is 14 residues.

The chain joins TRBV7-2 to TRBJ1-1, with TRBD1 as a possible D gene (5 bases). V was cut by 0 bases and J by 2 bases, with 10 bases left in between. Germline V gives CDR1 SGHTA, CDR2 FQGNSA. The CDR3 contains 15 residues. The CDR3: CASSLARTPNTEAFF. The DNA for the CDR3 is TGTGCCAGCAGCTTAGCGCGGACACCTAACACTGAAGCTTTCTTT.

CDR3 sequence: CASSYGSWATGELFF. The CDR3 DNA reads TGTGCCAGCAGTTACGGGAGTTGGGCCACCGGGGAGCTGTTTTTT. This chain connects TRBV6-8 to TRBJ2-2; TRBD2 might be the D (5 bases). V gave up 2 bases and J gave up 4 bases, with 11 bases separating them. Germline CDR1 MNHGY, CDR2 SAAAGT. The CDR3 consists of 15 residues.

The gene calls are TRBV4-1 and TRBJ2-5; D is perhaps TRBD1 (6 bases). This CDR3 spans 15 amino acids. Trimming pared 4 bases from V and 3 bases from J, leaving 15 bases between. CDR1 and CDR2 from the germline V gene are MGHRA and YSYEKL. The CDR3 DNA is TGCGCCAGCAGCCGCCAACAGGGTGGTGAAGAGACCCAGTACTTC. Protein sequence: CASSRQQGGEETQYF.

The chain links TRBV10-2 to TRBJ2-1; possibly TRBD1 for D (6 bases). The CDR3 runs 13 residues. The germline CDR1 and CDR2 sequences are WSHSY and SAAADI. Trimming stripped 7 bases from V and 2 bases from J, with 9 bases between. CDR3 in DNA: TGCGCCAGCACACAGGGCACCTACAATGAGCAGTTCTTC. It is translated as CASTQGTYNEQFF.

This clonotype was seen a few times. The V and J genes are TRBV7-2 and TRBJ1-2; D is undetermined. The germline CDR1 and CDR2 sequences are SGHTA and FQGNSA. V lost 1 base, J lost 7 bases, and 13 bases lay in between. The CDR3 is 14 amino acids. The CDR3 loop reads CASSLGVVEGGYTF. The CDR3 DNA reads TGTGCCAGCAGCTTAGGGGTGGTTGAGGGTGGCTACACCTTC.

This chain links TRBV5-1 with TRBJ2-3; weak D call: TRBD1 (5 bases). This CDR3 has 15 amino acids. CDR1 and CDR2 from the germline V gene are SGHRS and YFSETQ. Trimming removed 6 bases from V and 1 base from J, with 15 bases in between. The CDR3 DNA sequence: TGCGCCAGCAACAAGGGGCCCCCCGGCACAGATACGCAGTATTTT. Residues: CASNKGPPGTDTQYF.

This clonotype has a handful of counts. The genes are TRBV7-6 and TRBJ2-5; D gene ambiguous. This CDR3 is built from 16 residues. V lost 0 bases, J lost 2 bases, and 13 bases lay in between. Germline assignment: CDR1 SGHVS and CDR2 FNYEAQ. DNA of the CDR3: TGTGCCAGCAGCTTAGCGGCGGCAAGACAACAAGAGACCCAGTACTTC. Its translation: CASSLAAARQQETQYF.

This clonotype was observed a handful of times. CDR3 nucleotide sequence: TGTGCCAGCAGTTACGTGGTGAACACTGAAGCTTTCTTT. Its translation is CASSYVVNTEAFF. The chain employs TRBV6-8 and TRBJ1-1; D remains unclear. V lost 2 bases and J lost 0, with 4 bases in between. The germline V gene has CDR1 MNHGY and CDR2 SAAAGT. The CDR3 has 13 amino acids.

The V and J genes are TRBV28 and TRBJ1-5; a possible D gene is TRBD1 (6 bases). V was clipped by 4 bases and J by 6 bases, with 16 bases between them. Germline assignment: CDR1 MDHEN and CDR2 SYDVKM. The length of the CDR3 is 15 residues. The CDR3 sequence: CASSWPGAVGQPQHF. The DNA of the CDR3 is TGTGCCAGCAGTTGGCCAGGGGCGGTAGGTCAGCCCCAGCATTTT.

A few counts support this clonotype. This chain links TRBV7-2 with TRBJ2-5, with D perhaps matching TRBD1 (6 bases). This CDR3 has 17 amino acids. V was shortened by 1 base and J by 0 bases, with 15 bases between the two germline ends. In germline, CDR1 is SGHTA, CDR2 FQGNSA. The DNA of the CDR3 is TGTGCCAGCAGCTTAGAGAGGGTGGGACATTACCAAGAGACCCAGTACTTC. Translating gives CASSLERVGHYQETQYF.

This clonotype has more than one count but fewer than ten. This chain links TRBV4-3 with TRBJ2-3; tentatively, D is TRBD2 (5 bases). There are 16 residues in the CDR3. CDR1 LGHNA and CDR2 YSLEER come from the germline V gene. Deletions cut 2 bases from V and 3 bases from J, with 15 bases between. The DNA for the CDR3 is TGCGCCAGCAGCCAACATTCACAGCGGAATACAGATACGCAGTATTTT. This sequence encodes CASSQHSQRNTDTQYF.

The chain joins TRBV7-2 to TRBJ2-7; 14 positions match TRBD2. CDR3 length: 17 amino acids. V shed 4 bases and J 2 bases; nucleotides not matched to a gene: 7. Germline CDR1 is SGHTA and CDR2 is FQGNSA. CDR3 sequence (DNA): TGTGCCAGCAGCTCCCGGACTAGCGGGAGGACGCCCTACGAGCAGTACTTC. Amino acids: CASSSRTSGRTPYEQYF.

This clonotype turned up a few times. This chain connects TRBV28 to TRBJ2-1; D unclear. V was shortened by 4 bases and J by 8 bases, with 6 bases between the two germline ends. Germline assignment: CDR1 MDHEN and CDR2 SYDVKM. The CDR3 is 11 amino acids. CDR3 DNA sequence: TGTGCCAGCAGTTCAGTACATGAGCAGTTCTTC. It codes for CASSSVHEQFF.

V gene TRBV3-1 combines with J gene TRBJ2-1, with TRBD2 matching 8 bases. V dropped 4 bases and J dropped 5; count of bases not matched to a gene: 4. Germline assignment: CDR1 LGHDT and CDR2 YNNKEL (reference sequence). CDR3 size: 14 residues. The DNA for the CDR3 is TGTGCCAGCAGCCGGACTAGCTACCACAATGAGCAGTTCTTC. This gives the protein CASSRTSYHNEQFF.

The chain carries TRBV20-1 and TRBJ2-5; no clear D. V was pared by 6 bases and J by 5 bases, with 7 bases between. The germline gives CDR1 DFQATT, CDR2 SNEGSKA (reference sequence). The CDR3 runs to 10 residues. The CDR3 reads CSARMETQYF. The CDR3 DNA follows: TGCAGTGCAAGAATGGAGACCCAGTACTTC.

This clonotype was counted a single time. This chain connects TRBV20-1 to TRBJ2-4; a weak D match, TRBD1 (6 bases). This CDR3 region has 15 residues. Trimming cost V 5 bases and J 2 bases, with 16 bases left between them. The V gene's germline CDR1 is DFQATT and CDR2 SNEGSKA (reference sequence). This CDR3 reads CSARTVVEPKNIQYF. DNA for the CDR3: TGCAGTGCTCGGACAGTGGTCGAACCCAAAAACATTCAGTACTTC.

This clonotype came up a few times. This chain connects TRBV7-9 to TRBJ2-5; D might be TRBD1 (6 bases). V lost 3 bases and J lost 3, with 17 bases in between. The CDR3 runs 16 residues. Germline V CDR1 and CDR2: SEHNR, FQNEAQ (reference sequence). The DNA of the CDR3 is TGTGCCAGCAGCTTGGGGACCAACAGGGTGAAAGAGACCCAGTACTTC. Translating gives CASSLGTNRVKETQYF. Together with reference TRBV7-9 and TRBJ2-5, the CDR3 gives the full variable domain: DTGVSQNPRHKITKRGQNVTFRCDPISEHNRLYWYRQTLGQGPEFLTYFQNEAQLEKSRLLSDRFSAERPKGSFSTLEIQRTEQGDSAMYLCASSLGTNRVKETQYFGPGTRLLVL.

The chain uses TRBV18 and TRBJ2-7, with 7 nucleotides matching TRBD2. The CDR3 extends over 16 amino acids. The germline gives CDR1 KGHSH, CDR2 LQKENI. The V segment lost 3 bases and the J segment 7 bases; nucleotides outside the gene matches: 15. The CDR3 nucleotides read TGTGCCAGCTCACCGCCCACCGGGCGGGAGACTGGGGAGCAGTACTTC. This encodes CASSPPTGRETGEQYF.

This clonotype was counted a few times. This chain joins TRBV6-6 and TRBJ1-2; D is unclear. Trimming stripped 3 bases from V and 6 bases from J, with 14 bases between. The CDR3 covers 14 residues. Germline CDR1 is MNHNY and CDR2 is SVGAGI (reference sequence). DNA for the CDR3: TGTGCCAGCAGTTATCTGCCAGTGGCAAATGGCTACACCTTC. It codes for CASSYLPVANGYTF.

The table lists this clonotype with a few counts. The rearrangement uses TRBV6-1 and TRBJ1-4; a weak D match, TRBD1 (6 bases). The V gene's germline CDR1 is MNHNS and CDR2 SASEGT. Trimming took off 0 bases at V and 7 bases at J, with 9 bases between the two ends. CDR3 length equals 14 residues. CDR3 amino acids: CASSEAAGAEKLFF. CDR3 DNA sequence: TGTGCCAGCAGTGAAGCGGCAGGGGCTGAAAAACTGTTTTTT.

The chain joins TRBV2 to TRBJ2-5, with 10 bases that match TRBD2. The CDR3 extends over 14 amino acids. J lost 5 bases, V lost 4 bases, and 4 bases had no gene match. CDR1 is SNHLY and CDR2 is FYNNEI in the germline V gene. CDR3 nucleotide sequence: TGTGCCAGCAGTGGACTAGCGGGCGGGGAGACCCAGTACTTC. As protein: CASSGLAGGETQYF.

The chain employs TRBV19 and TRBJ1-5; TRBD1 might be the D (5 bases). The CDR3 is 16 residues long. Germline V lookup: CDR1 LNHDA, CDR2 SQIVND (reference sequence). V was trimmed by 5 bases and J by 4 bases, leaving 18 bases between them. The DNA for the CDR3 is TGTGCCAGTAGTCTACCCTTTGGGAGGGGAAATCAGCCCCAGCATTTT. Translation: CASSLPFGRGNQPQHF.

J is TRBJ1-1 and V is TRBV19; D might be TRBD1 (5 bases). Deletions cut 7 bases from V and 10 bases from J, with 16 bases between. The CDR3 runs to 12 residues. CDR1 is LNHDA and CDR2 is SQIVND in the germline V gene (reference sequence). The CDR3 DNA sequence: TGTGCCAGTAACTACAGGTCCCTCGGAGCTTTCTTT. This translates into CASNYRSLGAFF. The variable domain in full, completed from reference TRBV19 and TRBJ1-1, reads DGGITQSPKYLFRKEGQNVTLSCEQNLNHDAMYWYRQDPGQGLRLIYYSQIVNDFQKGDIAEGYSVSREKKESFPLTVTSAQKNPTAFYLCASNYRSLGAFFGQGTRLTVV.

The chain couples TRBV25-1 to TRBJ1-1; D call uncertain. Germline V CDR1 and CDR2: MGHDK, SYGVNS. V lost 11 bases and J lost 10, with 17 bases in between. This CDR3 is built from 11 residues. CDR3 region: CAGREFFGAFF. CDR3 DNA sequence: TGTGCCGGGAGGGAATTTTTTGGAGCTTTCTTT.

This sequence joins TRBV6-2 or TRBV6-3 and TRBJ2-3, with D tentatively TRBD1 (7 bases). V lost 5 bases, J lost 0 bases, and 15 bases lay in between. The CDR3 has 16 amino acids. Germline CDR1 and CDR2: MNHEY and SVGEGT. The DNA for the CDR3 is TGTGCCAGCAGTGCCGTGACAGGGACTAGCACAGATACGCAGTATTTT. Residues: CASSAVTGTSTDTQYF.

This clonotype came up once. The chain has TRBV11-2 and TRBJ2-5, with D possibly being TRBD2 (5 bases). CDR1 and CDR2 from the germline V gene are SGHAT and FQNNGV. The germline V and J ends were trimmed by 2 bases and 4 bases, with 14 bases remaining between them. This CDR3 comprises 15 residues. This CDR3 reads CASSLYAGDRETQYF. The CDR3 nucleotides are TGTGCCAGCAGCTTATATGCCGGGGATCGAGAGACCCAGTACTTC.